These 3 T cell receptor beta chains were sequenced from one sample in a study of T cell responses to AZD1222 COVID-19 vaccine. Measured with immunoSEQ multiplex PCR; TCRdb has only the in-frame clones, and not every one. Of 75,000 to 100,000 clones in the sample, approximately 90% were seen once. The sample in question was peripheral blood, obtained on day 0 of AZD1222 vaccination. The receptors shown here come from an adult in good health.

This clone was seen a handful of times. The V call is TRBV28, the J call TRBJ2-6; D is perhaps TRBD1 (6 bases). The CDR3 covers 16 residues. V was pared by 3 bases and J by 0 bases, with 9 bases between. Germline values: CDR1 MDHEN, CDR2 SYDVKM. DNA of the CDR3: TGTGCCAGCAGTTTCGGACAGCTCTCTGGGGCCAACGTCCTGACTTTC. It translates to CASSFGQLSGANVLTF.

The chain is built from TRBV7-9 and TRBJ2-2, with D possibly called TRBD1 or TRBD2 (5 bases each). CDR1 and CDR2 (germline): SEHNR, FQNEAQ (reference sequence). This CDR3 region has 15 residues. Trimming shortened V by 3 bases and J by 8 bases, and 16 bases separated the two germline ends. The CDR3 region has the DNA TGTGCCAGCAGCTTTGAGGGCAGGGCTCTGGGGGAGCTGTTTTTT. It encodes CASSFEGRALGELFF.

The chain employs TRBV4-1 and TRBJ1-2; D unresolved. The ends were cut back, 6 bases at V and 8 bases at J, with 19 bases in the middle. Germline CDR1 and CDR2: MGHRA and YSYEKL. This CDR3 spans 14 amino acids. The CDR3 nucleotides read TGCGCCAGCAGACAATCGGTAGATTTCGGAGGCTACACCTTC. This codes for CASRQSVDFGGYTF.